This is a list of T cell receptor beta chains from one sample in a study of blood T cell repertoires in COVID-19. TCRdb's table, derived via immunoSEQ multiplex PCR, lists solely in-frame clones and lacks some. This sample has some 210,000 clones; around nine tenths occur once, and the top ten carry 4.5% to 5.5%. Sequencing input: peripheral blood. Receptor source: a woman between 35 and 50 years old with acute or convalescent COVID-19. Each CDR3 is given with its conserved first and last residue. The D gene is left open where the match is weak. Size is stated for part of the rows, as once, few or many counts, or as a class when the clone is expanded.

size	D	V	J	CDR3	DNA
.	.	TRBV18	TRBJ2-3	CASSPSLRVITDTQYF	TGTGCCAGCTCACCAAGTCTCCGGGTAATCACAGATACGCAGTATTTT
.	TRBD1	TRBV6-5	TRBJ1-1	CASSYDRDMRNTEAFF	TGTGCCAGCAGTTACGACAGGGACATGCGGAACACTGAAGCTTTCTTT
.	.	TRBV10-3	TRBJ1-1	CATQLGQRNTEAFF	TGTGCCACCCAATTAGGACAGAGAAACACTGAAGCTTTCTTT
.	.	TRBV7-3	TRBJ1-2	CASSLKGGRRGYTF	TGTGCCAGCAGCTTAAAGGGAGGGAGACGGGGCTACACCTTC
.	.	TRBV6-1	TRBJ2-6	CASSESAWAHSGANVLTF	TGTGCCAGCAGTGAATCAGCTTGGGCCCACTCTGGGGCCAACGTCCTGACTTTC
.	TRBD1	TRBV18	TRBJ1-1	CASSPTQGMNTEAFF	TGTGCCAGCTCACCGACACAGGGGATGAACACTGAAGCTTTCTTT
.	TRBD1	TRBV10-2	TRBJ1-5	CASRAWDRGDQPQHF	TGCGCCAGCAGGGCCTGGGACAGGGGGGATCAGCCCCAGCATTTT
.	TRBD1	TRBV6-5	TRBJ1-1	CASTMAGGIEAFF	TGTGCCAGCACCATGGCAGGGGGCATTGAAGCTTTCTTT
few	.	TRBV6-4	TRBJ2-2	CASRTQGSDTGELFF	TGTGCCAGCCGAACCCAGGGGAGTGACACCGGGGAGCTGTTTTTT
.	.	TRBV24-1	TRBJ1-4	CATSEAREGEGEKLFF	TGTGCCACCAGTGAGGCCCGAGAGGGGGAAGGCGAAAAACTGTTTTTT
few	.	TRBV5-1	TRBJ1-1	CASSPRWQAGTEAFF	TGCGCCAGCAGCCCGAGGTGGCAGGCGGGCACTGAAGCTTTCTTT
.	.	TRBV12-3/TRBV12-4	TRBJ1-5	CASGPGVYQPQHF	TGTGCCAGCGGACCCGGGGTTTATCAGCCCCAGCATTTT
.	TRBD2	TRBV19	TRBJ2-3	CASSWLAGNRNTDTQYF	TGTGCCAGTAGTTGGCTAGCGGGGAATAGAAACACAGATACGCAGTATTTT
.	.	TRBV7-9	TRBJ1-1	CASSLKNTEAFF	TGTGCCAGCAGCCTAAAGAACACTGAAGCTTTCTTT
.	.	TRBV7-3	TRBJ1-1	CASSPQGGDEAFF	TGTGCCAGCAGCCCCCAGGGTGGGGATGAAGCTTTCTTT
.	.	TRBV11-2	TRBJ1-2	CASSLGQFYGYTF	TGTGCCAGCAGCTTAGGACAGTTCTATGGCTACACCTTC
.	.	TRBV2	TRBJ1-5	CASSDRGNQPQHF	TGTGCCAGCAGCGACAGAGGTAATCAGCCCCAGCATTTT
.	TRBD1	TRBV10-2	TRBJ1-2	CASSDPTGLYGYTF	TGCGCCAGCAGTGACCCGACAGGGCTCTATGGCTACACCTTC
.	.	TRBV5-1	TRBJ1-3	CASSLGLDSGNTIYF	TGCGCCAGCAGCTTGGGGCTCGACTCTGGAAACACCATATATTTT
.	.	TRBV5-6	TRBJ2-3	CASSPAPGLSTDTQYF	TGTGCCAGCAGCCCAGCCCCGGGACTGAGCACAGATACGCAGTATTTT
.	.	TRBV2	TRBJ1-2	CASSVETNYGYTF	TGTGCCAGCAGTGTGGAGACTAACTATGGCTACACCTTC
.	TRBD1	TRBV6-5	TRBJ1-2	CAIRGGVGYGYTF	TGTGCCATCCGAGGGGGCGTTGGCTATGGCTACACCTTC
.	.	TRBV27	TRBJ1-2	CASKLSGQFYGYTF	TGTGCCAGCAAGCTCTCGGGACAATTCTATGGCTACACCTTC
.	.	TRBV30	TRBJ2-1	CAWGDRRRSAEQFF	TGTGCCTGGGGTGACAGGCGACGGTCGGCTGAGCAGTTCTTC
few	.	TRBV27	TRBJ1-1	CASSLFVVGRRGTEAFF	TGTGCCAGCAGTTTGTTCGTAGTGGGCCGGCGGGGCACTGAAGCTTTCTTT
.	TRBD1	TRBV27	TRBJ1-5	CATSGGSGNQPQHF	TGTGCCACCTCAGGGGGGAGCGGCAATCAGCCCCAGCATTTT
once	TRBD1	TRBV10-1	TRBJ1-2	CASPRVTDRANYGYTF	TGCGCCAGCCCTCGTGTTACTGACAGGGCTAACTATGGCTACACCTTC
.	.	TRBV6-5	TRBJ1-6	CASRTREGNSPLHF	TGTGCCAGCAGGACCAGGGAGGGGAATTCACCCCTCCACTTT
.	TRBD1	TRBV30	TRBJ2-2	CAWKGQGVGELFF	TGTGCCTGGAAGGGGCAGGGGGTCGGGGAGCTGTTTTTT